This TCR beta chain was recorded in a study of T cell repertoires in cytomegalovirus infection (dated by TCRdb to about 2019). For the study in its entirety: The peptide stimulations were aimed at well-studied HLA-B-restricted epitopes as well as recently identified HLA-C-restricted CMV epitopes, whose presentation resists viral immunomodulation. Donor HLA type was relevant to the analysis, as public TCR beta signatures indicated carriage of CMV infection together with the matching HLA type. Paper-wide results and their limitations: The ex vivo response was dominated by HLA-C-restricted CMV-specific TCR beta clonotypes, which also provided the single most frequent clonotype in two of eight donors. Cumulative frequency of public TCR beta family members discriminated carriers of CMV infection plus the relevant HLA type in this cohort and an independent roughly 330-donor cohort.

This sample's treatment or condition label indicates: in vitro stimulation with specific CMV peptide epitopes to enrich CMV-specific T cells. Sequencing relied on an Illumina HiSeq 1500. Clones were called with MiXCR by TCRdb after fastp trimmed the public reads at Q25, and only in-frame beta chains were retained. Identical CDR3 protein sequences are pooled into one entry, listed with their most common genes and DNA. Counted in this sample were fewer than 70,000 distinct CDR3 sequences; about 27% of them appeared once. The ten largest make up 45% to 75% of the sample. The CDR3 spans 15 residues, from the cysteine through the phenylalanine. Only the CDR3 DNA is retained, 45 bases long and in frame from the first base. V is shortened by 1 base, J by 4 bases, and the region joining them spans 13 bases. CDR1 and CDR2 (MDHEN, SYDVKM) derive from the germline V gene. As for this clonotype: Its target antigen remains unknown. Qualities for individual bases were not recorded, and no much larger clone is one base off.

The sample consisted of CD8+ T cells from cultured PBMCs, taken from culture after CMV antigen stimulation. Recombination linked TRBV28 to TRBJ1-1; TRBD1 is a possible D gene, resting on 6 matching bases. The sequence came from a human donor in good health (CMV status not recorded). Some clones in this sample may be carry-over from other donors' samples. At the DNA level, the sequence is TGTGCCAGCAGTTTATCCGTCAGGGGTTCCACTGAAGCTTTCTTT. This encodes CASSLSVRGSTEAFF.